This TCR beta chain was documented in a study of T cells expressing NK-cell markers. The CDR3 has 17 amino acids. Germline lookup yields CDR1 SGHRS and CDR2 YFSETQ. One entry per CDR3 protein, without DNA, is what TCRdb gives after re-calling the 5' RACE reads. This sample's clone table lists 500,000 to 700,000 distinct CDR3 sequences. This chain connects TRBV5-1 to TRBJ1-1; as DNA is missing, the TRBD1 call by TCRdb cannot be tested. The TCR originated in a man aged 18 to 29 in good health. Sequenced sample: blood T cells: a sorted CD56 or NKG2C T cell subset, CD4+ or CD8+ T cells, or bulk PBMC T cells (not recorded which). CDR3 loop: CASSPGTGGAGSTEAFF.